This T cell receptor beta chain was profiled in a study of spatial heterogeneity in lung cancer. Overall study context: Strong correlation was found between tumor-region TCR transcript counts and a T cell module score from matched bulk RNA-seq. Across the raw uncorrected reads, a unique TCR and UMI combination was observed, on average, more than ten times.

Points from the study as a whole: Intratumoral expanded alpha and beta TCR counts were found to track tumor mutation counts.

The time point was: sample taken at primary tumor resection. The donor population consisted of about 75 patients with untreated, early-stage non-small cell lung cancer. Tumor, nontumor lung or frozen PBMC supplied whole RNA, sequenced without sorting. TCRdb used MiXCR to reprocess the 5' RACE reads, holding one entry per CDR3 protein. Among more than 10,000 distinct CDR3 sequences listed, 3% to 4% were seen once. Regarding this clonotype: The target antigen is unknown. A much bigger clone sits one base away, suggesting this may be a read error.

There are 14 residues in the CDR3. Germline V gives CDR1 WNHNN, CDR2 SYGVQD (reference sequence). The chain has TRBV10-1 and TRBJ2-3; no firm D call. Specimen: lung tumor tissue, collected at surgery. The clonotype was recovered from a male donor with early-stage non-small cell lung cancer. The CDR3 spells CARSEERGTDTQYF. DNA for the CDR3: TGCGCCAGAAGTGAAGAAAGGGGCACAGATACGCAGTATTTT.